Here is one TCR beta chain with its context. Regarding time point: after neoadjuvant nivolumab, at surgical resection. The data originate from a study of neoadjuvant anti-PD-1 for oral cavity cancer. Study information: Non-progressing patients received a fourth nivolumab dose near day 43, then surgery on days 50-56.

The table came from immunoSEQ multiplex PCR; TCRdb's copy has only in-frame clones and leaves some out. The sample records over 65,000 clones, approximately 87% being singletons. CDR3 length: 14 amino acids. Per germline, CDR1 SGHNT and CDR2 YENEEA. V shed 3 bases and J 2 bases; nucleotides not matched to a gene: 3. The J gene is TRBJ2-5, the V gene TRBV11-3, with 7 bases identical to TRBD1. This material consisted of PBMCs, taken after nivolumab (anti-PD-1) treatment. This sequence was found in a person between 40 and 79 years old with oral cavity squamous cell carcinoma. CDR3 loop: CASSFTDRQETQYF. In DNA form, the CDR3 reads TGTGCCAGCAGCTTCACGGACAGGCAAGAGACCCAGTACTTC.